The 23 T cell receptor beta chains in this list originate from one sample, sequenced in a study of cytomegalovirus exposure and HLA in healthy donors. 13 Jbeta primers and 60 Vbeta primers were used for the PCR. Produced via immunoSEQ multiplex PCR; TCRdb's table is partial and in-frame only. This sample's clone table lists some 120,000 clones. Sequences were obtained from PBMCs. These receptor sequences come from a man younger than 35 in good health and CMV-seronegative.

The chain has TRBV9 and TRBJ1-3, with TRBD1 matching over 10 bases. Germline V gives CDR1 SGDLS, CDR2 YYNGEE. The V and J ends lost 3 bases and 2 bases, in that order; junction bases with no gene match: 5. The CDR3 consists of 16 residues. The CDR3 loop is CASSDSGTGAGNTIYF. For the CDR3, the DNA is TGTGCCAGCAGCGACTCCGGGACAGGGGCTGGAAACACCATATATTTT.

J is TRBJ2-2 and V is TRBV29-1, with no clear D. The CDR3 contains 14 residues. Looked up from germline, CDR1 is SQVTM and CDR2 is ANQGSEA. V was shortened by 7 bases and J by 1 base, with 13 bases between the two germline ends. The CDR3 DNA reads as TGCAGCGGCCGTCAGCAGCGGAACACCGGGGAGCTGTTTTTT. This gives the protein CSGRQQRNTGELFF.

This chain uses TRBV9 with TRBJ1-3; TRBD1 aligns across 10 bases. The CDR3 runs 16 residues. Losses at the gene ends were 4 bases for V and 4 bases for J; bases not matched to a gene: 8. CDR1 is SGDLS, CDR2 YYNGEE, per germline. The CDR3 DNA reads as TGTGCCAGCAGCCCGGGACAGGGGTTGGGCGGAAACACCATATATTTT. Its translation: CASSPGQGLGGNTIYF.

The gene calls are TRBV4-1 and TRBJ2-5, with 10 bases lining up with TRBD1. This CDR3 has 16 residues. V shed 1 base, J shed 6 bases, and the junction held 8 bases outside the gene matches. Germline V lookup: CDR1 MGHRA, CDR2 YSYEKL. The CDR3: CASSQVVGQGPKTQYF. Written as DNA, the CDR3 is TGCGCCAGCAGCCAAGTAGTGGGACAGGGGCCCAAGACCCAGTACTTC.

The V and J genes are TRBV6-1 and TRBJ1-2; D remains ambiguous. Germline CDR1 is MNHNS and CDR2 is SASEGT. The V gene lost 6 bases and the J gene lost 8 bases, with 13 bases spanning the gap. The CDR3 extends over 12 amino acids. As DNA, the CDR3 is TGTGCCAGCAGGACGATCTTGGGCGGCTACACCTTC. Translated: CASRTILGGYTF.

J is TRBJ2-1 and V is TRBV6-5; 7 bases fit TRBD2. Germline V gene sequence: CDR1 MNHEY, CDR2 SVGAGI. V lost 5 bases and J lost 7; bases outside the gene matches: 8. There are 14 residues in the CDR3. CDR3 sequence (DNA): TGTGCCAGCAGTCTAGCGGTGAGAGGGAATGAGCAGTTCTTC. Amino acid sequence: CASSLAVRGNEQFF.

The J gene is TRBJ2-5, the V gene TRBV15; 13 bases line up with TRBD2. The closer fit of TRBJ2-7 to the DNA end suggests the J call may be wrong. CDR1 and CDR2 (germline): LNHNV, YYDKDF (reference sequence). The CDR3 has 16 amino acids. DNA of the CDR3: TGTGCCACCAGCGCCGGGACTAGCGGGGCCACCTACGAGCAGTACTTC. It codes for CATSAGTSGATYEQYF.

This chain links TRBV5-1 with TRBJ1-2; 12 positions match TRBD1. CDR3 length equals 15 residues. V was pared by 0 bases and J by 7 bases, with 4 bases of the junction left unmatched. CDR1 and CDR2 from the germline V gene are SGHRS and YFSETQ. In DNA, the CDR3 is TGCGCCAGCAGCTTGGCGGGACAGGGGGCCCTTGGCTACACCTTC. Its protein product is CASSLAGQGALGYTF.

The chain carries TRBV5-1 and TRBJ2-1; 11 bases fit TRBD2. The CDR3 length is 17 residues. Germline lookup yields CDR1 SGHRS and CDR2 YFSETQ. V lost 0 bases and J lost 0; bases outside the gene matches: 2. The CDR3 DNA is TGCGCCAGCAGCTTGGATACTAGCGGGAGCTCCTACAATGAGCAGTTCTTC. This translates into CASSLDTSGSSYNEQFF.

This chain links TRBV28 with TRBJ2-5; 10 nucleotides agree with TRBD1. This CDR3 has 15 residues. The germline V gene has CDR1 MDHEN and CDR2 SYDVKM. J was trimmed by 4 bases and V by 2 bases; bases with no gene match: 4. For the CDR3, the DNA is TGTGCCAGCAGTTTACGGGACAGGGGTGTAGAGACCCAGTACTTC. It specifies CASSLRDRGVETQYF.

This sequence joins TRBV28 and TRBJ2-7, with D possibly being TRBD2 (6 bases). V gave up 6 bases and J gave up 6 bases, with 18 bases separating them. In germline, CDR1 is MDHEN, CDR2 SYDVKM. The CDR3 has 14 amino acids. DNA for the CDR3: TGTGCCAGCAGCTTACCGGCGGGAATGCGCGAGCAGTACTTC. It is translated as CASSLPAGMREQYF.

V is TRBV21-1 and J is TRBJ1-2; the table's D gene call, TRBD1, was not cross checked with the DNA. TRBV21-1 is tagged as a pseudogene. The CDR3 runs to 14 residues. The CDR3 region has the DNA TGTGCCAGCAGCAAAGCCTGGGACAGTTCTGGCTACACCTTC. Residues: CASSKAWDSSGYTF.

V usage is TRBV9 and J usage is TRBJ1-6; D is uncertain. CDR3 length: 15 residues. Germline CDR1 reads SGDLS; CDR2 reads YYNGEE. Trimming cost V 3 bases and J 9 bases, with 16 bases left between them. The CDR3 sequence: CASSGATSGFSPLHF. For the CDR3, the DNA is TGTGCCAGCAGCGGGGCCACGTCGGGGTTTTCACCCCTCCACTTT.

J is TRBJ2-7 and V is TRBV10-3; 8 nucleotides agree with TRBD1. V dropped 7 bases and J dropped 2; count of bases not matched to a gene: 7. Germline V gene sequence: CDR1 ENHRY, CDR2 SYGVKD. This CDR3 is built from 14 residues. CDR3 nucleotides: TGTGCCATCACCGATATGGACAGGGCCTACGAGCAGTACTTC. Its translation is CAITDMDRAYEQYF.

The CDR3: CASSPRGLIEGNIQYF. CDR3 DNA: TGTGCCAGCAGCCCGCGGGGTCTCATCGAAGGAAACATTCAGTACTTC. The rearrangement links TRBV5-8 to TRBJ2-4; TRBD2 is a possible D gene (6 bases). Per germline, CDR1 SGHTS and CDR2 YDEGEE. The CDR3 consists of 16 residues. V was shortened by 4 bases and J by 6 bases, with 20 bases between the two germline ends.

CDR3 residues: CAWMTGVYEKLFF. The CDR3 DNA reads as TGTGCCTGGATGACAGGGGTTTATGAAAAACTGTTTTTT. The chain recombines TRBV30 with TRBJ1-4; 8 bases align to TRBD1. CDR1 GTSNPN and CDR2 SVGIG come from the germline V gene (reference sequence). The CDR3 is 13 amino acids. Trimming cost V 4 bases and J 6 bases; bases outside gene matches: 4.

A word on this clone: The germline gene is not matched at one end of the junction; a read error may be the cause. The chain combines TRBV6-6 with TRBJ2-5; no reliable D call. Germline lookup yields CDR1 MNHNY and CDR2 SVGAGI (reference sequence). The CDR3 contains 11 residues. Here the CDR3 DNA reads TGTGCCAGCAGCAGTCAAGAGGCCCAGTACTTC. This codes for CASSSQEAQYF.

The CDR3 region has the DNA TGTGCCAGCAGTGGGCACCTTGGAGAGGCCTCTGGGGCCAACGTCCTGACTTTC. Residues: CASSGHLGEASGANVLTF. The chain recombines TRBV25-1 with TRBJ2-6, with unresolved D. The ends were cut back, 4 bases at V and 0 bases at J, with 16 bases in the middle. The CDR3 is 18 residues long. In germline, CDR1 is MGHDK, CDR2 SYGVNS.

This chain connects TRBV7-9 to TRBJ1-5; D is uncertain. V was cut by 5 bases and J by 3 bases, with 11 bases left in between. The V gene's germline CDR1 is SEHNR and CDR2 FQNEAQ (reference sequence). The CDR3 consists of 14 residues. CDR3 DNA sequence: TGTGCCAGCAGCACGGATAGCTCCAATCAGCCCCAGCATTTT. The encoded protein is CASSTDSSNQPQHF.

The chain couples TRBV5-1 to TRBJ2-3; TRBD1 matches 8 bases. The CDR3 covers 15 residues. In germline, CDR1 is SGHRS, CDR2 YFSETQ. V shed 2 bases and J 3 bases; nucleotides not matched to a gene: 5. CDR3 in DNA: TGCGCCAGCAGCTTACGACAGGGGTGGACAGATACGCAGTATTTT. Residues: CASSLRQGWTDTQYF.

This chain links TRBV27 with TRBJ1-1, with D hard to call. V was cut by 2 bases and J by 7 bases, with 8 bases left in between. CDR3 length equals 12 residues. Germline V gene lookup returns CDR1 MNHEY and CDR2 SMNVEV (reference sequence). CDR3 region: CASSLRGGEAFF. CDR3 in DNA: TGTGCCAGCAGTTTACGGGGAGGTGAAGCTTTCTTT.

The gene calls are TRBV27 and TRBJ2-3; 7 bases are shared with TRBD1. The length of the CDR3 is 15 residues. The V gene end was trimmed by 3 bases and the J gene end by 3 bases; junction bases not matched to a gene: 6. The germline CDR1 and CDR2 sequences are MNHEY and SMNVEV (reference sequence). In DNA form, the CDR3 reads TGTGCCAGCAGTTTCCAAGGGACAGCTACAGATACGCAGTATTTT. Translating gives CASSFQGTATDTQYF.

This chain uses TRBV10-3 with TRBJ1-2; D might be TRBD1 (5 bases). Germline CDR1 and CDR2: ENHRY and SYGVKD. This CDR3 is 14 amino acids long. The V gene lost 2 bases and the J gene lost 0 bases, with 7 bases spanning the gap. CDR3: CAISETTANYGYTF. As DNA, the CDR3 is TGTGCCATCAGTGAGACGACAGCTAACTATGGCTACACCTTC.